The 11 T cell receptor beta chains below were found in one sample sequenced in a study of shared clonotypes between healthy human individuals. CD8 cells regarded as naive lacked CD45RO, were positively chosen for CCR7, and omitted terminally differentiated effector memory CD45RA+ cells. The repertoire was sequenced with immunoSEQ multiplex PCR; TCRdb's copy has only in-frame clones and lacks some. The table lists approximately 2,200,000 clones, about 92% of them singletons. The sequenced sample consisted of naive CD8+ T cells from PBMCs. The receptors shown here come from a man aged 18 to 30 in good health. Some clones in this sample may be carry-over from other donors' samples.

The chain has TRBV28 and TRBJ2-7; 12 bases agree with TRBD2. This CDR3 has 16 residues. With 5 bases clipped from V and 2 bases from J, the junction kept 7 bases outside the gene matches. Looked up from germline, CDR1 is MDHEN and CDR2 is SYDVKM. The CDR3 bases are TGTGCCAGCAGTCCCCTAGCGGGAGGGCCGCCCTACGAGCAGTACTTC. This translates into CASSPLAGGPPYEQYF.

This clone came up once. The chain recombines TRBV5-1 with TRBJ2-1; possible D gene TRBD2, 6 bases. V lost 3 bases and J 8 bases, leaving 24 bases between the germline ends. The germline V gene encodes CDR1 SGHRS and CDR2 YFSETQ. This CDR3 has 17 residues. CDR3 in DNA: TGCGCCAGCAGCTGGGATTCCGGGACTGTCCTGGGGCATGAGCAGTTCTTC. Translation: CASSWDSGTVLGHEQFF. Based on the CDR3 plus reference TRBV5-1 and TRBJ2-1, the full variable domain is KAGVTQTPRYLIKTRGQQVTLSCSPISGHRSVSWYQQTPGQGLQFLFEYFSETQRNKGNFPGRFSGRQFSNSRSEMNVSTLELGDSALYLCASSWDSGTVLGHEQFFGPGTRLTVL.

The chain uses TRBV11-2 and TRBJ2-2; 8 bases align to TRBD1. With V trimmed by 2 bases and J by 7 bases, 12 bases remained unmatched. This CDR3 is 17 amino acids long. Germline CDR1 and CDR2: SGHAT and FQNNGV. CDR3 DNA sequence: TGTGCCAGCAGCTTAAACCCGACAGGGGACGTGGTCGGGGAGCTGTTTTTT. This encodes CASSLNPTGDVVGELFF.

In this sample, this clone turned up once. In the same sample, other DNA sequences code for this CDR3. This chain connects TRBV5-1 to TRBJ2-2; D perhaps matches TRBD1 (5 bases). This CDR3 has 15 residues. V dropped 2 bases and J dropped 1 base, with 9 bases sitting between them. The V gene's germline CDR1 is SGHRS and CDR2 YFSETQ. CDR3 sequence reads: CASSFSQGNTGELFF. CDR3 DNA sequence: TGCGCCAGCAGCTTTTCTCAGGGGAACACCGGGGAGCTGTTTTTT.

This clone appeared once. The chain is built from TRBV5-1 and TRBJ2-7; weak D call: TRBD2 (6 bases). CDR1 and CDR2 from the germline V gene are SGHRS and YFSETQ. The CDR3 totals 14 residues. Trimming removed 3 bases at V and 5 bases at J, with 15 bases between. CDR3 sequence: CASSSSAGPHEQYF. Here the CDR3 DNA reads TGCGCCAGCAGCTCGTCTGCGGGGCCTCACGAGCAGTACTTC.

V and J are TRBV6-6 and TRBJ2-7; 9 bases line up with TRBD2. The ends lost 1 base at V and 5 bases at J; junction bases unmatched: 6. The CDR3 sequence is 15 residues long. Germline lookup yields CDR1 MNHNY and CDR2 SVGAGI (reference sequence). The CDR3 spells CASSYLASGNNEQYF. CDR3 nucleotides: TGTGCCAGCAGTTACTTGGCTAGCGGGAATAACGAGCAGTACTTC.

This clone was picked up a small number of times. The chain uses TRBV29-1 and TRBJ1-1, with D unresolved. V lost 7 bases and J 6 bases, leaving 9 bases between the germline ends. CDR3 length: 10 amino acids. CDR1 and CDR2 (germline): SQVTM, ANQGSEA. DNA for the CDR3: TGCAGCGACGCGTACCCTGAAGCTTTCTTT. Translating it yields CSDAYPEAFF.

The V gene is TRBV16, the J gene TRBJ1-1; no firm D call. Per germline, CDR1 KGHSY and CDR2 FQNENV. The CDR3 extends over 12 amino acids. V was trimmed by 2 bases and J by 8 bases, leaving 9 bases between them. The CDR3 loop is CASSQGQTEAFF. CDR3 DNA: TGTGCCAGCAGCCAAGGGCAGACAGAAGCTTTCTTT.

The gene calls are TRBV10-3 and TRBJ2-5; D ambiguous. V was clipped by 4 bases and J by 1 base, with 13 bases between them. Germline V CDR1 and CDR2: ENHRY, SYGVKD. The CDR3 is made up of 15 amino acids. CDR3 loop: CAISAQEMSQETQYF. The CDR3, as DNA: TGTGCCATCAGTGCTCAGGAGATGAGCCAAGAGACCCAGTACTTC.

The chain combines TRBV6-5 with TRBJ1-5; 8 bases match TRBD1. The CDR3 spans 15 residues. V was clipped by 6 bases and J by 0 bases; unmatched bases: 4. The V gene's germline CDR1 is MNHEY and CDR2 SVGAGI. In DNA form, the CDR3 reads TGTGCCAGCAGGGGACAGGTGAATAGCAATCAGCCCCAGCATTTT. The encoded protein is CASRGQVNSNQPQHF.

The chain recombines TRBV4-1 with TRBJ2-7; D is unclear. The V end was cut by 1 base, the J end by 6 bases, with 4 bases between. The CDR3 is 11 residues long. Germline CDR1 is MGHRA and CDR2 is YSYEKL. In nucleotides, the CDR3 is TGCGCCAGCAGCCAAGGAGCCGAGCAGTACTTC. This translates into CASSQGAEQYF.